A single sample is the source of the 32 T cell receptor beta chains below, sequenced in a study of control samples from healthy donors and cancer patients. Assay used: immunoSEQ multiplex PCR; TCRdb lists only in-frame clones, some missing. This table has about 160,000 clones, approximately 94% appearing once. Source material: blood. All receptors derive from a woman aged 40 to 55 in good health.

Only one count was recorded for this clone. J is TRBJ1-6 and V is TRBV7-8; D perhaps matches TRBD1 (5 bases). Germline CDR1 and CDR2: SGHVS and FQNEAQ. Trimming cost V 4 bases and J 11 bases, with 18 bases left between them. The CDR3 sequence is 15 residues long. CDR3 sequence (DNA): TGTGCCAGCAGCTACACGTCTACTGGGGGAACACCCCTCCACTTT. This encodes CASSYTSTGGTPLHF.

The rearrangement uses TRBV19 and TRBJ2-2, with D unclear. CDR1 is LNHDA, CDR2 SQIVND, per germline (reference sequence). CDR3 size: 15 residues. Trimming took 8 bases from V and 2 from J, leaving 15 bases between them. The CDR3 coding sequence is TGTGCCAGTGATTTCGGAAAAGAAAACACCGGGGAGCTGTTTTTT. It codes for CASDFGKENTGELFF.

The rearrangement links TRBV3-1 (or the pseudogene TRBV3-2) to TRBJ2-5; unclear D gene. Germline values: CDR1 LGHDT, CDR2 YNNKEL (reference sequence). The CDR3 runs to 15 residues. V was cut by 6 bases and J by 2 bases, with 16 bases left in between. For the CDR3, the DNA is TGTGCCAGCAGGCGCTTAGGGATGACGCAAGAGACCCAGTACTTC. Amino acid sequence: CASRRLGMTQETQYF.

CDR3 sequence: CASSIGETGVGAFF. The CDR3 DNA follows: TGTGCCAGTAGTATCGGGGAGACAGGGGTTGGAGCTTTCTTT. V gene TRBV19 combines with J gene TRBJ1-1, with TRBD1 identical over 8 bases. V lost 3 bases, J lost 10 bases, and 10 bases stayed unmatched. The CDR3 length is 14 residues. Germline-derived CDR1 and CDR2 are LNHDA and SQIVND (reference sequence).

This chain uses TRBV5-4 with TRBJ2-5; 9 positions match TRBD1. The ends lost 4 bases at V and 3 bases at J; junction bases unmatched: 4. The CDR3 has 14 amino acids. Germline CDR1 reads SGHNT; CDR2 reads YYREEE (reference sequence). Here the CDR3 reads CASSHRGREETQYF. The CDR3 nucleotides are TGTGCCAGCAGCCACAGGGGGCGCGAAGAGACCCAGTACTTC.

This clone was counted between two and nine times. CDR3 nucleotides: TGTGCCAGTAGTCCGGGCGGGGGACTCCTAAATTCACCCCTCCACTTT. Residues: CASSPGGGLLNSPLHF. The chain employs TRBV19 and TRBJ1-6, with D maybe TRBD1 (5 bases). The CDR3 has 16 residues. In germline, CDR1 is LNHDA, CDR2 SQIVND (reference sequence). Trimming cost V 5 bases and J 7 bases, with 18 bases left between them.

CDR3: CASREAGRGNTEAFF. As DNA, the CDR3 is TGTGCATCCCGGGAGGCGGGAAGGGGGAACACTGAAGCTTTCTTT. The V gene is TRBV10-3, the J gene TRBJ1-1; maybe TRBD1 (5 bases). Germline V gene lookup returns CDR1 ENHRY and CDR2 SYGVKD. The length of the CDR3 is 15 residues.

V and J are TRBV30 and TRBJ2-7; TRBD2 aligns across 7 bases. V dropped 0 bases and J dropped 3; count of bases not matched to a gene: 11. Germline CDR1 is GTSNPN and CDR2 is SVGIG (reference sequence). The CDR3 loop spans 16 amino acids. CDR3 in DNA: TGTGCCTGGAGTGTGAGGTTCAGCGGGATGAACTACGAGCAGTACTTC. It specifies CAWSVRFSGMNYEQYF.

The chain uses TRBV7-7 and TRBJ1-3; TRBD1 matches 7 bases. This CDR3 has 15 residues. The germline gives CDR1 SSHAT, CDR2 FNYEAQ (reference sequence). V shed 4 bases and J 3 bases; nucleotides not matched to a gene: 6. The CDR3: CASSSDRNYGNTIYF. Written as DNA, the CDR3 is TGTGCCAGCAGCTCGGACAGGAACTATGGAAACACCATATATTTT.

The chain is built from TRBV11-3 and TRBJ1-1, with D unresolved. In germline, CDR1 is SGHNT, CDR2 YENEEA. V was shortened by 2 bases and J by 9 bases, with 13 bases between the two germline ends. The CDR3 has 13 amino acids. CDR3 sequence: CASSLNQREKAFF. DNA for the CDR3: TGTGCCAGCAGCTTAAACCAAAGAGAGAAAGCTTTCTTT.

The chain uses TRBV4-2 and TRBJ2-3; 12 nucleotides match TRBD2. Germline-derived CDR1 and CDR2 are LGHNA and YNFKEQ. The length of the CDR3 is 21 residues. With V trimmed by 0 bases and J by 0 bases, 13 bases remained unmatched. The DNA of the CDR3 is TGTGCCAGCAGCCAAGATCCGGCTAGCGGGGGGGCGCCCTTGAGCACAGATACGCAGTATTTT. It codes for CASSQDPASGGAPLSTDTQYF.

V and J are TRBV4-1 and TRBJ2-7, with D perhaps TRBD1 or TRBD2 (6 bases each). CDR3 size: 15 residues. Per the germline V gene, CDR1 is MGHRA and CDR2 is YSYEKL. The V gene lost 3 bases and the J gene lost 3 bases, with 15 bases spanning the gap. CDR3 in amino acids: CASSQRDTRDYEQYF. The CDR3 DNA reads TGCGCCAGCAGCCAGCGGGACACTCGTGACTACGAGCAGTACTTC.

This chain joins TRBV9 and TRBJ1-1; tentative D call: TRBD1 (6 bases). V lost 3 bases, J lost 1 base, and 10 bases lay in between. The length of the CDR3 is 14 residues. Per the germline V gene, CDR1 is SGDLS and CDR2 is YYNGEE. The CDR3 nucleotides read TGTGCCAGCAGCGGCCAGACAGGGAACACTGAAGCTTTCTTT. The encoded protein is CASSGQTGNTEAFF.

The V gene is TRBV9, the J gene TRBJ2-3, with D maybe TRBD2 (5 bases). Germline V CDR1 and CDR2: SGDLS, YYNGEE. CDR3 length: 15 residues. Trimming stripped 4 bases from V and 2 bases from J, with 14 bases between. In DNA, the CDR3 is TGTGCCAGCAGCCCGAGGGAGCGGCCCACAGATACGCAGTATTTT. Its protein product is CASSPRERPTDTQYF.

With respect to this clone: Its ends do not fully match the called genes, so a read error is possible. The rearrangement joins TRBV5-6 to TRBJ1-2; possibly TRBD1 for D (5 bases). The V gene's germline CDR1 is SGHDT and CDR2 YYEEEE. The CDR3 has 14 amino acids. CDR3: CASSLETELYGSTF. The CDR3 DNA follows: TGTGCCAGCAGCTTGGAGACAGAGTTATATGGCTCCACCTTC.

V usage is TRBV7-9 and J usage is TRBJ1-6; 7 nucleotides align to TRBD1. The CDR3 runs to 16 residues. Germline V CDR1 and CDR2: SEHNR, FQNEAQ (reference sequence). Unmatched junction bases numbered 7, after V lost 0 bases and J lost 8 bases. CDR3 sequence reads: CASSLAGGQPYSPLHF. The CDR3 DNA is TGTGCCAGCAGCTTAGCGGGGGGACAGCCCTATTCACCCCTCCACTTT.

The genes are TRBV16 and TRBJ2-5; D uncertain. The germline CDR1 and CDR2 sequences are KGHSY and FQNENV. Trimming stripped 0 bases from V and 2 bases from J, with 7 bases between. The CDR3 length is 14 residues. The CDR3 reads CASSQSGLQETQYF. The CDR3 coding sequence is TGTGCCAGCAGCCAATCGGGGTTACAAGAGACCCAGTACTTC.

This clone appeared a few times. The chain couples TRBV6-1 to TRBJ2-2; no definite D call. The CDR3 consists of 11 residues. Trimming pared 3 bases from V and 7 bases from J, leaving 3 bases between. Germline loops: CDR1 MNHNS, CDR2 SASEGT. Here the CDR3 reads CASSEIGELFF. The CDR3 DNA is TGTGCCAGCAGTGAGATCGGGGAGCTGTTTTTT.

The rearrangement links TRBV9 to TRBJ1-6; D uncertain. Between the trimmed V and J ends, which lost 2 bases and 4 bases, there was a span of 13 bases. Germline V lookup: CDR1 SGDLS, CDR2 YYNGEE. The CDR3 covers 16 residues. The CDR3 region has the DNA TGTGCCAGCAGCGTCGGTAGGGAGTTATATAATTCACCCCTCCACTTT. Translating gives CASSVGRELYNSPLHF.

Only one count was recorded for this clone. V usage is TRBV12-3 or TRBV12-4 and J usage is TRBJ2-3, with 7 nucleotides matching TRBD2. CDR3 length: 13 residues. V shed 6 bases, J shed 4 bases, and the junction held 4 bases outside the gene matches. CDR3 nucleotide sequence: TGTGCCAGCAGAAGAAGCGGGGCAGATACGCAGTATTTT. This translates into CASRRSGADTQYF.

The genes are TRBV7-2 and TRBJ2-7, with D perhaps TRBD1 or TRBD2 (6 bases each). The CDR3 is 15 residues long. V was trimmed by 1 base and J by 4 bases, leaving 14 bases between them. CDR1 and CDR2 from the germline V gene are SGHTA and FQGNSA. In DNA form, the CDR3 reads TGTGCCAGCAGCTTAGGGGGGGCAGGGGAGTACGAGCAGTACTTC. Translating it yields CASSLGGAGEYEQYF. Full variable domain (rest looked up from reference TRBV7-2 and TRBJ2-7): GAGVSQSPSNKVTEKGKDVELRCDPISGHTALYWYRQSLGQGLEFLIYFQGNSAPDKSGLPSDRFSAERTGGSVSTLTIQRTQQEDSAVYLCASSLGGAGEYEQYFGPGTRLTVT.

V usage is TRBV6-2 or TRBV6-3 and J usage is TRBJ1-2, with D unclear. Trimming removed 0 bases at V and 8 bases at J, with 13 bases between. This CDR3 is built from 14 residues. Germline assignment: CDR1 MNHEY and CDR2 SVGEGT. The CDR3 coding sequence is TGTGCCAGCAGTTACTCGTTTACGGGTAACGGCTACACCTTC. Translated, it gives CASSYSFTGNGYTF.

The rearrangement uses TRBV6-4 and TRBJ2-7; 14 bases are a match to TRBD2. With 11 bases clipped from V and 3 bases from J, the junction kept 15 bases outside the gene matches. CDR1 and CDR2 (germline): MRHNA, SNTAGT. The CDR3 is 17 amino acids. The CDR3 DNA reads TGTGCCTCAACCTCGACTAGCGGGAGGGCCATTAACTACGAGCAGTACTTC. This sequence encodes CASTSTSGRAINYEQYF.

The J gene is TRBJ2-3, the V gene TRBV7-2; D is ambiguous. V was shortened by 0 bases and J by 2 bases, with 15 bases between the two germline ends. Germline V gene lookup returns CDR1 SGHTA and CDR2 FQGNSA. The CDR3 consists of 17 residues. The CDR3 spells CASSLAHYVGYTDTQYF. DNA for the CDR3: TGTGCCAGCAGCTTAGCGCATTACGTGGGGTACACAGATACGCAGTATTTT.

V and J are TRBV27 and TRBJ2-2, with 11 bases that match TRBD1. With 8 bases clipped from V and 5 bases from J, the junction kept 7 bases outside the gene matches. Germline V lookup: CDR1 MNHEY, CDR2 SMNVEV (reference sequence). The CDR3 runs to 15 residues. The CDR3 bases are TGTGCCAGCGCCGGACAGGGGGCATATACCGGGGAGCTGTTTTTT. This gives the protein CASAGQGAYTGELFF.

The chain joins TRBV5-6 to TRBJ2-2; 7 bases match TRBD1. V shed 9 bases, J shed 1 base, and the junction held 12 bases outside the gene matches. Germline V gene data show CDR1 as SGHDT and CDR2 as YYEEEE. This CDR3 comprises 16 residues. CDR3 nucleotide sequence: TGTGCCACCACGTTTGGACAGGCGATGAACACCGGGGAGCTGTTTTTT. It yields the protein CATTFGQAMNTGELFF.

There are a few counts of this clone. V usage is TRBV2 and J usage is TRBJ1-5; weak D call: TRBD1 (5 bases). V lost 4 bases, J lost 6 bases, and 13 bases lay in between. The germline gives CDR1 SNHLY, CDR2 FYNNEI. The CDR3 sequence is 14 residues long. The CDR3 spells CASSATGGAQPQHF. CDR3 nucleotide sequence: TGTGCCAGCAGTGCAACAGGAGGGGCTCAGCCCCAGCATTTT.

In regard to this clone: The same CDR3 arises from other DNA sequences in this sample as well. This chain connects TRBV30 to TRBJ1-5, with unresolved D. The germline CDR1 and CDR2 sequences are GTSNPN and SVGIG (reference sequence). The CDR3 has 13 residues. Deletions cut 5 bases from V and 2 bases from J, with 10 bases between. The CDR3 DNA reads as TGTGCCTGGTCTTACCAGGGCAATCAGCCCCAGCATTTT. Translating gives CAWSYQGNQPQHF. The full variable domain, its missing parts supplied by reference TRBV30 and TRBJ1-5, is SQTIHQWPATLVQPVGSPLSLECTVEGTSNPNLYWYRQAAGRGLQLLFYSVGIGQISSEVPQNLSASRPQDRQFILSSKKLLLSDSGFYLCAWSYQGNQPQHFGDGTRLSIL.

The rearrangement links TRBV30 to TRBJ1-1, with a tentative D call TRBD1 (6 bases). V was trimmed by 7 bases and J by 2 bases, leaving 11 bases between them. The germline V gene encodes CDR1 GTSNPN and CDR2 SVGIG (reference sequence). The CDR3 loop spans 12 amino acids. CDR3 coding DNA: TGTGCCTCACAGGGTTCTAACACTGAAGCTTTCTTT. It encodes CASQGSNTEAFF.

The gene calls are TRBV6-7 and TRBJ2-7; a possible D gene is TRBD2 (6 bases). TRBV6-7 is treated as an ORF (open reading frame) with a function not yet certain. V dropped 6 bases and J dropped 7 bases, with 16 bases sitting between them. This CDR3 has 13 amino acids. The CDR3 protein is CASSSHPGTEQYF. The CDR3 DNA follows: TGTGCCAGCAGCTCCCACCCCGGGACTGAGCAGTACTTC.

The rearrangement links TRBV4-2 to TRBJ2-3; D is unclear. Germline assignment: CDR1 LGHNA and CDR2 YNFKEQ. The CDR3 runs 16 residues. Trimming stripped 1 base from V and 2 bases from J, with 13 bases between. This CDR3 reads CASSQGPRITTDTQYF. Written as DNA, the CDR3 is TGTGCCAGCAGCCAAGGACCGAGAATTACCACAGATACGCAGTATTTT.

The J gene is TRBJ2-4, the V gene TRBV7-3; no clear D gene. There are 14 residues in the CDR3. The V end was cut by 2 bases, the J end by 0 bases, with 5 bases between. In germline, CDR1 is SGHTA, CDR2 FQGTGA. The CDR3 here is CASSLLRAKNIQYF. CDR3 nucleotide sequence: TGTGCCAGCAGCTTATTGCGAGCCAAAAACATTCAGTACTTC.